This T cell receptor (beta chain) came from a study of blood T cells in healthy people across ages. This clonotype appeared a few times. CDR1 and CDR2 (germline): LGHNA, YNFKEQ. Trimming removed 0 bases from V and 2 bases from J; junction bases left unmatched: 7. The CDR3 covers 17 residues. Through a sample-barcoded 5' primer and a J-beta primer mix, a second PCR was run for roughly 6 to 12 cycles. TCRdb ran MiXCR on the 5' RACE reads and lists one entry per CDR3 protein. The sample lists over 700,000 distinct CDR3 sequences, 20% to 25% occurring once. These data are also associated with another study on T cells of mothers and their children.

The chain links TRBV4-2 to TRBJ2-3; 8 bases agree with TRBD2. The source of this sequence is a boy aged 5-17 years in good health. The sequencing input was blood. In DNA form, the CDR3 reads TGTGCCAGCAGCCAAGACCCGACTAGCGCCCTCACAGATACGCAGTATTTT. Translating gives CASSQDPTSALTDTQYF.